This is a list of T cell receptor beta chains from one sample in a study of human T cells and chemical hapten exposure. TCRdb analysed the RACE reads with MiXCR anew, one entry per CDR3 protein. The sample lists some 90,000 distinct CDR3 sequences, over 8% occurring once. Sample: whole blood. The receptors derive from a female donor in good health. Some clones in this sample may be carry-over from other donors' samples. CDR3s include the opening cysteine and the closing phenylalanine or tryptophan. Each record gives: CDR3 protein, CDR3 DNA, V gene, clone size, J gene, D gene. The D gene is left open where the match is weak. Clone size, where shown, is once, few, many, or a class for clones that have expanded.

CDR3: CASSAGLAGGPRIHEQYF
DNA: TGTGCCAGCAGCGCGGGACTAGCGGGAGGGCCTAGGATCCACGAGCAGTACTTC
V: TRBV11-1
size: few
J: TRBJ2-7
D: TRBD2

CDR3: CASSTRGAGGIPRTDTQYF
DNA: TGTGCCAGCAGCACCCGAGGGGCTGGGGGAATTCCCCGTACAGATACGCAGTATTTT
V: TRBV9
size: many
J: TRBJ2-3
D: -

CDR3: CASSPNLDTAYEQYF
DNA: TGTGCCAGCAGCCCCAACCTCGACACTGCCTACGAGCAGTACTTC
V: TRBV7-8
size: few
J: TRBJ2-7
D: -

CDR3: CASSPSMEQFF
DNA: TGTGCCAGCAGTCCTTCTATGGAGCAGTTCTTC
V: TRBV28
size: many
J: TRBJ2-1
D: -

CDR3: CSAFGRTSGANVLTF
DNA: TGCAGCGCCTTTGGACGGACCTCTGGGGCCAACGTCCTGACTTTC
V: TRBV29-1
size: many
J: TRBJ2-6
D: -

CDR3: CATRPSYNEQFF
DNA: TGTGCCACCCGCCCATCCTACAATGAGCAGTTCTTC
V: TRBV19
size: few
J: TRBJ2-1
D: -

CDR3: CAWSSPGTGKRYEQYF
DNA: TGTGCCTGGAGTTCTCCGGGGACAGGGAAGAGGTACGAGCAGTACTTC
V: TRBV30
size: few
J: TRBJ2-7
D: TRBD1

CDR3: CASRWASGIAQFF
DNA: TGTGCCAGCAGATGGGCTAGCGGGATTGCGCAGTTCTTC
V: TRBV6-1
size: -
J: TRBJ2-1
D: TRBD2

CDR3: CASSFYRRGTEAFF
DNA: TGCGCCAGCAGCTTCTACAGGAGGGGGACTGAAGCTTTCTTT
V: TRBV5-1
size: -
J: TRBJ1-1
D: -

CDR3: CATSDFLDRVIVYDGYTF
DNA: TGTGCCACCAGTGATTTCTTGGACAGGGTAATTGTTTATGATGGCTACACCTTC
V: TRBV24-1
size: few
J: TRBJ1-2
D: TRBD1

CDR3: CASRPGGGQFF
DNA: TGTGCCAGCAGGCCTGGGGGGGGGCAGTTCTTC
V: TRBV2
size: few
J: TRBJ2-1
D: TRBD2

CDR3: CASAGGGRPTDTQYF
DNA: TGTGCCAGTGCTGGTGGGGGACGGCCTACAGATACGCAGTATTTT
V: TRBV9
size: few
J: TRBJ2-3
D: -

CDR3: CASNDRAVPYEQYF
DNA: TGTGCCAGCAACGACAGGGCGGTACCCTACGAGCAGTACTTC
V: TRBV6-2/TRBV6-3
size: many
J: TRBJ2-7
D: TRBD1

CDR3: CASSTDRAVDEQYF
DNA: TGTGCCAGCAGTACCGACAGGGCGGTTGACGAGCAGTACTTC
V: TRBV6-2/TRBV6-3
size: few
J: TRBJ2-7
D: TRBD1

CDR3: CASSSDPNRNQPQHF
DNA: TGTGCCAGCAGCTCGGACCCCAATCGGAATCAGCCCCAGCATTTT
V: TRBV5-6
size: -
J: TRBJ1-5
D: -

CDR3: CASSRAGRTYEQYF
DNA: TGTGCCAGCAGTAGAGCGGGACGGACCTACGAGCAGTACTTC
V: TRBV6-2/TRBV6-3
size: many
J: TRBJ2-7
D: TRBD2

CDR3: CAWSLGTGKRFF
DNA: TGTGCCTGGAGCCTCGGGACAGGCAAGCGGTTCTTC
V: TRBV30
size: few
J: TRBJ2-1
D: TRBD1

CDR3: CAWSSAHQDTGELFF
DNA: TGTGCCTGGAGTTCAGCTCACCAAGACACCGGGGAGCTGTTTTTT
V: TRBV30
size: few
J: TRBJ2-2
D: -

CDR3: CSARDRPLTGYTF
DNA: TGCAGTGCTAGAGATCGACCCCTAACTGGCTACACCTTC
V: TRBV20-1
size: many
J: TRBJ1-2
D: -

CDR3: CASSLVVGPLSGNTIYF
DNA: TGTGCCAGCAGCTTGGTAGTGGGGCCACTCTCTGGAAACACCATATATTTT
V: TRBV7-9
size: many
J: TRBJ1-3
D: -

CDR3: CASSLAGDSYGYTF
DNA: TGCGCCAGCAGCTTGGCCGGGGATTCCTATGGCTACACCTTC
V: TRBV5-1
size: few
J: TRBJ1-2
D: -

CDR3: CASNTRLAGPDTQYF
DNA: TGTGCCAGCAACACACGACTAGCGGGGCCAGATACGCAGTATTTT
V: TRBV7-2
size: many
J: TRBJ2-3
D: TRBD2

CDR3: CASSESGGRQPQHF
DNA: TGCGCCAGCAGTGAGTCAGGGGGCCGCCAGCCCCAGCATTTT
V: TRBV10-2
size: -
J: TRBJ1-5
D: TRBD1

CDR3: CASSSGLAGEAGELFF
DNA: TGTGCCAGCAGTTCGGGGCTAGCGGGAGAGGCCGGGGAGCTGTTTTTT
V: TRBV12-3/TRBV12-4
size: -
J: TRBJ2-2
D: TRBD2

CDR3: CASSLRTGGGGAYNEQFF
DNA: TGTGCCAGTAGCTTAAGGACAGGGGGCGGTGGGGCCTACAATGAGCAGTTCTTC
V: TRBV27
size: -
J: TRBJ2-1
D: TRBD1